This paragraph reports one TCR beta chain. The antigen remains undetermined. A clone one base away is much larger, so this may be a read error. The sample comes from a study of blood T cells in healthy people across ages. General study points: With naive T cell percentage, TCR beta diversity showed a strong correlation.

A second 7 to 11 cycle PCR used barcoded and J-beta primers. TCRdb redid the calling of the 5' RACE reads with MiXCR, one entry per CDR3 protein. The table includes around 900,000 distinct CDR3 sequences, more than 25% detected once. The CDR3 length is 13 residues. Germline V gives CDR1 SQVTM, CDR2 ANQGSEA. This sequence originates from a woman older than 75 in good health. The rearrangement links TRBV29-1 to TRBJ2-3; possibly TRBD1 for D (5 bases). Sequenced: blood. CDR3 sequence: CSGHQGGTDTRYF. CDR3 DNA: TGCAGCGGACACCAGGGCGGCACAGATACGCGGTATTTT.